The TCR beta chain under discussion was sequenced for a study of blood T cell repertoires in COVID-19. The method was immunoSEQ multiplex PCR; TCRdb's version includes in-frame clones alone and lacks a portion of them. The sample lists some 120,000 clones, over 65% occurring once. Germline V gene sequence: CDR1 SGDLS, CDR2 YYNGEE. The CDR3 has 12 residues. Trimming cost V 2 bases and J 2 bases, with 3 bases left between them. The chain joins TRBV9 to TRBJ2-3; no definite D call. The clonotype was recovered from a human donor with acute or convalescent COVID-19. The donor label of this sample is uncertain. Sequenced material: peripheral blood. CDR3 nucleotide sequence: TGTGCCAGCAGCGTCAACACAGATACGCAGTATTTT. This encodes CASSVNTDTQYF.